The rows below give T cell receptor beta chains drawn from one sample of a study of blood T cell repertoires in COVID-19. Assay used: immunoSEQ multiplex PCR; TCRdb lists only in-frame clones, some missing. Among 110,000 to 150,000 clones listed, about 90% were seen once. Sample: peripheral blood. The receptors come from a woman aged 60-75 years with acute or convalescent COVID-19. Both conserved end residues are part of each CDR3. The order of the fields is CDR3 DNA, CDR3 protein, CDR3 length, J gene, D gene, clone size, V gene. The D gene is left open where the match is weak. Clone sizes are given selectively: once, few, many, or a class where the clone is expanded.

TGTGCCAGCAGCCTCCCCGAGACAGGGAGTGAAAAACTGTTTTTT | CASSLPETGSEKLFF | 15 | TRBJ1-4 | TRBD1 | NA | TRBV5-5
TGTGCCAGCAGCTTAGCTCCCAGTCGGAACACTGAAGCTTTCTTT | CASSLAPSRNTEAFF | 15 | TRBJ1-1 | NA | NA | TRBV7-9
TGTGCCAGCAGCGTGTCTAGCGGGGGGCTTCGCACAGATACGCAGTATTTT | CASSVSSGGLRTDTQYF | 17 | TRBJ2-3 | TRBD2 | once | TRBV9
TGTGCCACCGCCGGACAGGGTAGACAGCCCCAGCATTTT | CATAGQGRQPQHF | 13 | TRBJ1-5 | TRBD1 | NA | TRBV19
TGTGCCAGCAGCTACAGGGCTAAGGCTGAAGCTTTCTTT | CASSYRAKAEAFF | 13 | TRBJ1-1 | NA | NA | TRBV7-9
TGTGCCAGCAGCCTAACCGGGACATATCCCCCTGAAGCTTTCTTT | CASSLTGTYPPEAFF | 15 | TRBJ1-1 | NA | NA | TRBV6-5
TGTGCCAGCAGCTCTTGGACCGGGACAGCGAACACCGGGGAGCTGTTTTTT | CASSSWTGTANTGELFF | 17 | TRBJ2-2 | TRBD1 | few | TRBV5-4
TGTGCGAGTACCGGGGAGGGGAGGGGGTACACTGAAGCTTTCTTT | CASTGEGRGYTEAFF | 15 | TRBJ1-1 | NA | NA | TRBV19
TGTGCCAGCATCGGCTCTGGGGCCAACGTCCTGACTTTC | CASIGSGANVLTF | 13 | TRBJ2-6 | NA | once | TRBV28
TGTGCCAGCAGCTTAGACGGGACAACCTACGAGCAGTACTTC | CASSLDGTTYEQYF | 14 | TRBJ2-7 | NA | once | TRBV11-2
TGTGCCAGCAGCTTAGTACAGGGCAGCGCCTATGGCTACACCTTC | CASSLVQGSAYGYTF | 15 | TRBJ1-2 | NA | few | TRBV7-2
TGTGCCACCAGTGATTTAGAAGGCAGGGAAGCCTCGGATACGCAGTATTTT | CATSDLEGREASDTQYF | 17 | TRBJ2-3 | NA | NA | TRBV24-1
TGTGCCAGCAGACCAGGGGTGGGAGAAAAACTGTTTTTT | CASRPGVGEKLFF | 13 | TRBJ1-4 | NA | NA | TRBV14
TGTGCCAGCAGTTCACAATACAGGGGGGCCGGGGAGCTGTTTTTT | CASSSQYRGAGELFF | 15 | TRBJ2-2 | TRBD1 | NA | TRBV6-2/TRBV6-3
TGTGCCAGCAGCAGGCCAGGACAGTCTCTTTACGAGCAGTACTTC | CASSRPGQSLYEQYF | 15 | TRBJ2-7 | NA | NA | TRBV11-2
TGTGCCAGCAGCTCCTCTCAGGAGACCCAGTACTTC | CASSSSQETQYF | 12 | TRBJ2-5 | NA | once | TRBV11-2
TGTGCCAGCAGAAAATCAGGGGGCAATCAGCCCCAGCATTTT | CASRKSGGNQPQHF | 14 | TRBJ1-5 | NA | NA | TRBV25-1
TGCGCCAGCAGCCAAGATCTCGAACTGGCGGGGCGGGACACTGAAGCTTTCTTT | CASSQDLELAGRDTEAFF | 18 | TRBJ1-1 | NA | NA | TRBV4-1
TGTGCCAGCAGCATGGACAGGGCGTCCGGGGAGCTGTTTTTT | CASSMDRASGELFF | 14 | TRBJ2-2 | TRBD1 | NA | TRBV28
TGCGCCAGCAGCCAAGGTCCGGGACAGGGGAAATCGGTGAATACGCAGTATTTT | CASSQGPGQGKSVNTQYF | 18 | TRBJ2-3 | TRBD1 | NA | TRBV4-3
TGCGCCAGCAGACCCGGGACAGAGAACACCGGGGAGCTGTTTTTT | CASRPGTENTGELFF | 15 | TRBJ2-2 | TRBD1 | NA | TRBV5-1
TGTGCCACCATGAGGGCCCTTAACACAGATACGCAGTATTTT | CATMRALNTDTQYF | 14 | TRBJ2-3 | NA | NA | TRBV7-2
TGCGCCAGCAGCCAAGATGGGAATGGACAGGGTTACGAGCAGTACTTC | CASSQDGNGQGYEQYF | 16 | TRBJ2-7 | TRBD1 | few | TRBV4-1
TGCAGTGCTAGTACGCAGGGGGCGTATGGCTACACCTTC | CSASTQGAYGYTF | 13 | TRBJ1-2 | TRBD1 | NA | TRBV20-1
TGTGCCAGCAGCGTAGAATTTGCCGGGACTAGCTCGTCTAGCACAGATACGCAGTATTTT | CASSVEFAGTSSSSTDTQYF | 20 | TRBJ2-3 | TRBD2 | NA | TRBV9
TGTGCCAGCAGCCTCGGAGGAGGGGGCGGATACAATGAGCAGTTCTTC | CASSLGGGGGYNEQFF | 16 | TRBJ2-1 | NA | NA | TRBV7-2
TGTGCCAGCAGCCAACTACGGATTTTATCGAATTCACCCCTCCACTTT | CASSQLRILSNSPLHF | 16 | TRBJ1-6 | NA | few | TRBV5-5
TGTGCCAGCAGCTTAGATAGTCTTACTTTCAATGAGCAGTTCTTC | CASSLDSLTFNEQFF | 15 | TRBJ2-1 | NA | NA | TRBV7-3
TGCAGTGCTAGTGATACAGGGGGCACGGGGCGAAGGGATGGCTACACCTTC | CSASDTGGTGRRDGYTF | 17 | TRBJ1-2 | TRBD1 | few | TRBV20-1
TGTGCCAGCAGCTTAGACGGAGGAGATACGCAGTATTTT | CASSLDGGDTQYF | 13 | TRBJ2-3 | NA | once | TRBV11-2
TGTGCCAGCAGTTATCTACTGACCGGGGAGCTGTTTTTT | CASSYLLTGELFF | 13 | TRBJ2-2 | NA | NA | TRBV6-2/TRBV6-3
TGTGCCAGCAGTTTGGGACAGGGTTACTATGGCTACACCTTC | CASSLGQGYYGYTF | 14 | TRBJ1-2 | TRBD1 | NA | TRBV28
TGCGCCAGCAGCTTGAGCGGACAGACAGGAAATTCACCCCTCCACTTT | CASSLSGQTGNSPLHF | 16 | TRBJ1-6 | NA | NA | TRBV5-1
TGCGCCAGCAGCTTTAACGCAGGAACAGATACGCAGTATTTT | CASSFNAGTDTQYF | 14 | TRBJ2-3 | NA | NA | TRBV5-1
TGTGCCAGTAGTATGGGGGGAAGCAATCAGCCCCAGCATTTT | CASSMGGSNQPQHF | 14 | TRBJ1-5 | NA | NA | TRBV19
TGTGCCAGCAGCCGACAGGGGAGTAATTCCAATGAGCAGTTCTTC | CASSRQGSNSNEQFF | 15 | TRBJ2-1 | TRBD1 | NA | TRBV7-3
TGTGCCAGCAGCCAGGGGACAGCTCTGTATGGCTACACCTTC | CASSQGTALYGYTF | 14 | TRBJ1-2 | TRBD1 | NA | TRBV7-2
TGTGCCAGCAGTGCCCTAGGGGGCGGGGGGCTGCAAGAGACCCAGTACTTC | CASSALGGGGLQETQYF | 17 | TRBJ2-5 | NA | NA | TRBV6-1
TGTGCCAGTAGTATCGGATTGGGGCGGAACACCGGGGAGCTGTTTTTT | CASSIGLGRNTGELFF | 16 | TRBJ2-2 | NA | NA | TRBV19
TGTGCCAGCAAGGACAGGGGTGCTCAGCCCCAGCATTTT | CASKDRGAQPQHF | 13 | TRBJ1-5 | TRBD1 | once | TRBV6-6
TGCGCCAGCAGCCAAGAAAGGGGAAAAGAGACCCAGTACTTC | CASSQERGKETQYF | 14 | TRBJ2-5 | NA | NA | TRBV4-1
TGTGCCAGCAGCCAGGGCCCAGGGCAGCCCCAGCATTTT | CASSQGPGQPQHF | 13 | TRBJ1-5 | NA | NA | TRBV3-1/TRBV3-2
TGTGCCAGTAGTATAGGGTCAGTAAGTGGCTACACCTTC | CASSIGSVSGYTF | 13 | TRBJ1-2 | NA | NA | TRBV19
TGTGCCACCAGTGAGTATCCGAACTATGGCTACACCTTC | CATSEYPNYGYTF | 13 | TRBJ1-2 | NA | NA | TRBV24-1
TGTGCCAGCACCCTGGCCCGAACAGATACGCAGTATTTT | CASTLARTDTQYF | 13 | TRBJ2-3 | NA | NA | TRBV7-8
TGTGCCAGCAGCCCCACAAATGCTAATTCACCCCTCCACTTT | CASSPTNANSPLHF | 14 | TRBJ1-6 | NA | NA | TRBV2
TGTGCCTGGACCGCGGCGGGGGGTTACAATGAGCAGTTCTTC | CAWTAAGGYNEQFF | 14 | TRBJ2-1 | TRBD2 | NA | TRBV30
TGCGCCAGCAGCCACTTACCGGGACTAGCGGGGGACGATACGCAGTATTTT | CASSHLPGLAGDDTQYF | 17 | TRBJ2-3 | TRBD2 | NA | TRBV4-1
TGCGCCAGCAGCCAAGATTTTGGACAGGCGAACTATGGCTACACCTTC | CASSQDFGQANYGYTF | 16 | TRBJ1-2 | TRBD1 | NA | TRBV4-3
TGTGCCAGCAGTTACTGGGGTAGCGGGGGGCCAGGAGATACGCAGTATTTT | CASSYWGSGGPGDTQYF | 17 | TRBJ2-3 | TRBD2 | NA | TRBV27
TGCGCCAGCAGCTTGGATGGGAGTAACTATGGCTACACCTTC | CASSLDGSNYGYTF | 14 | TRBJ1-2 | NA | NA | TRBV5-1
TGCAGTGCTAGTGGAACTAGCGGGGGATCCACAGATACGCAGTATTTT | CSASGTSGGSTDTQYF | 16 | TRBJ2-3 | TRBD2 | NA | TRBV20-1
TGTGCCACCAGCACCGTCGGACAGGGGGCAATCAATCAGCCCCAGCATTTT | CATSTVGQGAINQPQHF | 17 | TRBJ1-5 | TRBD1 | NA | TRBV15
TGTGCCAGCTCAACAGGACAGGGCATTGGTGAAGCTTTCTTT | CASSTGQGIGEAFF | 14 | TRBJ1-1 | TRBD1 | NA | TRBV18
TGCGCCAGCAGCCGGAGCGGGGGGGCCAACACAGATACGCAGTATTTT | CASSRSGGANTDTQYF | 16 | TRBJ2-3 | TRBD2 | few | TRBV5-1
TGTGCCAGCAGCCCAACAGGGGGAGGGGGCTACACCTTC | CASSPTGGGGYTF | 13 | TRBJ1-2 | TRBD1 | NA | TRBV7-9
TGTGCCAGCTCACCACCGTTAGCATCCCCAGATACGCAGTATTTT | CASSPPLASPDTQYF | 15 | TRBJ2-3 | NA | NA | TRBV18
TGTGCCAGCAGCTCACAGGGACGGGGGCCCCAGCATTTT | CASSSQGRGPQHF | 13 | TRBJ1-5 | NA | NA | TRBV7-2
TGTGCCAGCAGCGATGGACAGGGCTCAAGCGGCTACACCTTC | CASSDGQGSSGYTF | 14 | TRBJ1-2 | TRBD1 | NA | TRBV3-1/TRBV3-2
TGTGCCAGCAGCGCCCGTCAGGGGGCCGACATTAGAGGCAATCAGCCCCAGCATTTT | CASSARQGADIRGNQPQHF | 19 | TRBJ1-5 | NA | few | TRBV21-1